Listed below are T cell receptor beta chains from one sample, sequenced in a study of cytomegalovirus exposure and HLA in healthy donors. Sequencing was performed with immunoSEQ multiplex PCR; in TCRdb, only in-frame clones are kept and a portion is missing. The repertoire holds approximately 210,000 clones, with roughly 86% as singletons. The sequencing input was PBMCs. These receptors were obtained from a young woman in good health and CMV-seronegative. CDR3s include the opening cysteine and the closing phenylalanine or tryptophan. The D gene is left open where the match is weak. Clone size is stated in some rows and not others, as once, few, many or a class when expanded.

V,size,J,D,CDR3
TRBV5-5,NA,TRBJ2-1,TRBD2,CASSLAGTSAEFF
TRBV7-9,NA,TRBJ1-4,NA,CASSIGGTGEKLFF
TRBV2,NA,TRBJ1-3,NA,CASSSGQVRGNTIYF
TRBV4-2,NA,TRBJ2-1,NA,CASSQEGPGHSLSEQFF
TRBV7-2,NA,TRBJ2-7,TRBD1,CASSSGQGSPYEQYF
TRBV28,NA,TRBJ2-7,TRBD2,CASRYPTSGGAQYEQYF
TRBV29-1,NA,TRBJ1-2,NA,CSVEHQNYGYTF
TRBV7-2,NA,TRBJ2-1,NA,CASNKQASLRGNEQFF
TRBV11-2,NA,TRBJ2-7,TRBD2,CASSASGTPYEQYF
TRBV6-5,NA,TRBJ2-1,TRBD2,CASSLIAGGLYNEQFF
TRBV29-1,NA,TRBJ2-7,TRBD1,CSVIAGTGPEQYF
TRBV9,NA,TRBJ2-7,TRBD2,CASSLAGGSYEQYF
TRBV6-5,few,TRBJ1-2,TRBD1,CASSRSGQGLYGYTF
TRBV2,NA,TRBJ1-4,NA,CASYRWGLWEKLFF